Listed below are T cell receptor beta chains from one sample, sequenced in a study of identifying expanded T cells in peripheral blood. This table comes from immunoSEQ multiplex PCR, and its TCRdb copy is limited to in-frame clones, with some not included. The sample includes 50,000 or so clones, approximately 89% of them seen just once. Sequenced sample: blood. The receptors were gathered from a person between 18 and 70 years old in good health. Both conserved end residues are part of each CDR3. Fields, in order: D gene, J gene, V gene, clone size, CDR3 length, CDR3 DNA, CDR3 protein. A D gene is named only where the DNA matches it firmly. Only some rows state a clone size, as once, few, many or a class for expanded clones.

>TRBD1|TRBJ2-5|TRBV25-1|.|18
TGTGCCAGCAGTGAATATGAACGGACAGGGCTGTACCAAGAGACCCAGTACTTC
CASSEYERTGLYQETQYF
>TRBD1|TRBJ2-3|TRBV5-4|.|14
TGTGCCAGAGGGACAGGGTTGGAAGGAGATACGCAGTATTTT
CARGTGLEGDTQYF
>.|TRBJ2-6|TRBV11-2|.|17
TGTGCCAGCAGCGGAGTTGTAAGACGAGCTGGGGCCAACGTCCTGACTTTC
CASSGVVRRAGANVLTF
>TRBD2|TRBJ2-1|TRBV6-1|.|15
TGTGCCAGCACCAGACTAGCGGGCCTCAACAATGAGCAGTTCTTC
CASTRLAGLNNEQFF
>.|TRBJ1-1|TRBV2|.|15
TGTGCCAGCAGTGGGACAGCTACAATGAACACTGAAGCTTTCTTT
CASSGTATMNTEAFF
>TRBD2|TRBJ2-7|TRBV6-5|.|15
TGTGCCAGCAGTTACGGTGGGGGGGTGACCTACGAGCAGTACTTC
CASSYGGGVTYEQYF
>TRBD2|TRBJ2-3|TRBV5-6|.|14
TGTGCCAGCAGCGCGGGTAGCGGGGGTAATACGCAGTATTTT
CASSAGSGGNTQYF
>.|TRBJ1-1|TRBV6-5|.|13
TGTGCCAGCAGTTACTTTCGGAACACTGAAGCTTTCTTT
CASSYFRNTEAFF
>.|TRBJ1-4|TRBV6-6|.|13
TGTGCCAGCTTGGGACGGAATAATGAAAAACTGTTTTTT
CASLGRNNEKLFF
>TRBD1|TRBJ1-2|TRBV6-5|.|14
TGTGCCAGCAGTCCGGGACAGCTGAACTATGGCTACACCTTC
CASSPGQLNYGYTF
>TRBD2|TRBJ2-5|TRBV18|once|14
TGTGCCAGCTCCGGCGGGGGAAACAGGGAGACCCAGTACTTC
CASSGGGNRETQYF
>.|TRBJ2-5|TRBV11-2|.|12
TGTGCCAGCAGCCCCCCACGGGAGACCCAGTACTTC
CASSPPRETQYF
>TRBD1|TRBJ1-5|TRBV19|.|15
TGTGCCAGTGGGGGGGACAGGGGCTACAATCAGCCCCAGCATTTT
CASGGDRGYNQPQHF
>TRBD1|TRBJ1-1|TRBV5-1|.|18
TGCGCCAGCAGCTTGGAAGGGGGCAGTACGTACCGAAGTTCTGAAGCTTTCTTT
CASSLEGGSTYRSSEAFF
>.|TRBJ2-1|TRBV7-3|.|15
TGTGCCAGCAGTCCTCTAGGAGGAGGTTACAATGAGCAGTTCTTC
CASSPLGGGYNEQFF
>TRBD1|TRBJ1-2|TRBV5-4|.|16
TGTGCCAGCAGCTTGGAGCAGGGGGCTTCTAACTATGGCTACACCTTC
CASSLEQGASNYGYTF
>.|TRBJ1-1|TRBV2|.|12
TGTGCCACGCCGCGGGTGGACACTGAAGCTTTCTTT
CATPRVDTEAFF
>TRBD1|TRBJ2-5|TRBV9|few|19
TGTGCCAGCAGCGCCAACATCCTAGAGGAGGGACAGGGCCAAGAGACCCAGTACTTC
CASSANILEEGQGQETQYF
>TRBD1|TRBJ1-1|TRBV29-1|.|13
TGCAGCGCAACCGGACAGGGCGGTACTGAAGCTTTCTTT
CSATGQGGTEAFF
>TRBD2|TRBJ2-5|TRBV7-7|.|14
TGTGCCAGCAGCTTAGGACTAGCCCAAGAGACCCAGTACTTC
CASSLGLAQETQYF
>.|TRBJ2-7|TRBV23-1|.|16
TGCGCCAGCAGTCAACTGTCCCATCTAACTACCTACGAGCAGTACTTC
CASSQLSHLTTYEQYF
>.|TRBJ2-5|TRBV9|.|15
TGTGCCAGCAGCGAAGGACCCTCTAGCAGGGAGACCCAGTACTTC
CASSEGPSSRETQYF
>.|TRBJ2-1|TRBV18|.|15
TGTGCCAGCTCACTAGGGGGGACAATATACAATGAGCAGTTCTTC
CASSLGGTIYNEQFF
>.|TRBJ1-4|TRBV11-2|once|13
TGTGCCAGCAGCCACGTGGTGGGGATAGAACTGTTTTTT
CASSHVVGIELFF
>TRBD2|TRBJ2-3|TRBV7-2|.|16
TGTGCCAGCAGCCCAGGTTTGTGGACTAGTACAGATACGCAGTATTTT
CASSPGLWTSTDTQYF